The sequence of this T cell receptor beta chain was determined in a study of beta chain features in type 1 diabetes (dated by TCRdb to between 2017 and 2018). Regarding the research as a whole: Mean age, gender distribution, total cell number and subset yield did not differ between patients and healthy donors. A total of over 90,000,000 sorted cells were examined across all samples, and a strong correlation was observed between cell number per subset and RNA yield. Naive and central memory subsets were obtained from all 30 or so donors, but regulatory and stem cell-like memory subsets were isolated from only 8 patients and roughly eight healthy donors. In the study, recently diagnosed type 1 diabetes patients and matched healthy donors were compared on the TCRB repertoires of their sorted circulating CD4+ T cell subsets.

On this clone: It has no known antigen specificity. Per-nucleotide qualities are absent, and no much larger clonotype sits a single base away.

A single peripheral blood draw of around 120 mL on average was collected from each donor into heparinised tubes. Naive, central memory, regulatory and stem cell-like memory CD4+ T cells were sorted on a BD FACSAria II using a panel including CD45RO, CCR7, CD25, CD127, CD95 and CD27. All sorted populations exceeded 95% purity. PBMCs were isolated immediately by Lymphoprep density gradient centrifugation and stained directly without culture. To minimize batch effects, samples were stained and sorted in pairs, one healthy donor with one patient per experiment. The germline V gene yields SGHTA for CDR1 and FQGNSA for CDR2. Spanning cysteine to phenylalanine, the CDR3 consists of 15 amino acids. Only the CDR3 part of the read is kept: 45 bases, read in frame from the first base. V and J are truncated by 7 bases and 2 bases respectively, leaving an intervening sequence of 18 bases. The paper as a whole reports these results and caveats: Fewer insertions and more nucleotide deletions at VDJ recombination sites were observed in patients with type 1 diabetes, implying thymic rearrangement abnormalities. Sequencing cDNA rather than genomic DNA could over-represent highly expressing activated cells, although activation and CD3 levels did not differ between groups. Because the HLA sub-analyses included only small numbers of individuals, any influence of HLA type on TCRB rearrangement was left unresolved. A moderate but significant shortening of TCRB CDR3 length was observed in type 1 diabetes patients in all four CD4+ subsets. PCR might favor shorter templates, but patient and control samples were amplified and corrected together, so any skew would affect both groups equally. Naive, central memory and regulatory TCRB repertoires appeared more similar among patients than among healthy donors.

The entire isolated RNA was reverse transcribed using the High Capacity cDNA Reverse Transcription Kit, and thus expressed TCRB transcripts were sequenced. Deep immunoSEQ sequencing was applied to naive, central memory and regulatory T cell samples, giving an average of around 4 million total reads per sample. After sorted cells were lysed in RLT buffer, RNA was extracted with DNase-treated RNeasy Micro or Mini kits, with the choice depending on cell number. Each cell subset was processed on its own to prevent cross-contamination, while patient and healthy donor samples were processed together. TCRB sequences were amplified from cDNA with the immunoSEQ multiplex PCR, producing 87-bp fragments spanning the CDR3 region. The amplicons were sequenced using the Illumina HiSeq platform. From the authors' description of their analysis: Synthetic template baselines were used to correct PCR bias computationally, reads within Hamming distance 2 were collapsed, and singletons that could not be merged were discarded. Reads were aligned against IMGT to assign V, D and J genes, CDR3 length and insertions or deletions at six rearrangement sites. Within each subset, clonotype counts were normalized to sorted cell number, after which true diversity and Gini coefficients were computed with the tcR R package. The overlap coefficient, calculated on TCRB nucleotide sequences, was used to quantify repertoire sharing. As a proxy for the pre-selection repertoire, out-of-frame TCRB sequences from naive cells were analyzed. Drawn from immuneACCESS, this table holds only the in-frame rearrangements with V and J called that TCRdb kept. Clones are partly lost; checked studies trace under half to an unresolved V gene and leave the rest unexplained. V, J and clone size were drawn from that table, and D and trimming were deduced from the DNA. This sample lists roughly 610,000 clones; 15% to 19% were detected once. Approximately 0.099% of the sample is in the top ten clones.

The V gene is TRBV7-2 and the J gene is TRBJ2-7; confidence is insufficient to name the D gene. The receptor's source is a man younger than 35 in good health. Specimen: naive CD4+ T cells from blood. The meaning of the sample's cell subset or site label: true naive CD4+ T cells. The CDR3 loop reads CASTTRSNGPYEQYF. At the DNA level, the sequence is TGTGCCAGCACCACCCGTTCGAACGGGCCCTACGAGCAGTACTTC.